The 20 T cell receptor beta chains given below trace back to one sample, sequenced in a study of CD8 T cells in ankylosing spondylitis (dated by TCRdb to 2017 to 2019). The library relied on 5' RACE. The instrument was an Illumina HiSeq 2500. The public reads were run again by TCRdb, first through fastp at Q25 and then through MiXCR, and only productive beta chains were kept. For every CDR3 protein sequence, its rows merge into one entry that carries the most common genes and DNA. The sample table holds 200,000 to 300,000 distinct CDR3 sequences, of which about 11% were seen once. The ten most abundant clones make up 2.5% to 3% of the sample. Material for sequencing was blood, either unsorted or a sorted T cell fraction (not recorded which). The receptors derive from a male donor with ankylosing spondylitis or in good health (not recorded which).

The genes are TRBV7-8 and TRBJ2-1; TRBD2 matches 10 bases. There are 15 residues in the CDR3. CDR1 is SGHVS, CDR2 FQNEAQ, per germline. V was clipped by 5 bases and J by 3 bases; unmatched bases: 4. CDR3 nucleotide sequence: TGTGCCAGCAGCCGAGGGACTAGCGACTACAATGAGCAGTTCTTC. Its translation is CASSRGTSDYNEQFF.

This clonotype was seen ten or more times. The chain employs TRBV5-6 and TRBJ2-7; D gene unclear. V lost 1 base and J 3 bases, leaving 14 bases between the germline ends. Germline V gene lookup returns CDR1 SGHDT and CDR2 YYEEEE. The CDR3 has 15 residues. The CDR3 DNA sequence: TGTGCCAGCAGCTTGAGGATGGACGCTAACTACGAGCAGTACTTC. This translates into CASSLRMDANYEQYF.

This chain links TRBV27 with TRBJ2-1; D is possibly TRBD2 (6 bases). V lost 8 bases, J lost 4 bases, and 12 bases lay in between. The CDR3 loop spans 13 amino acids. From germline, CDR1 is MNHEY and CDR2 SMNVEV (reference sequence). The CDR3 DNA reads TGTGCCAGCGGGGGGTCTCCGTACAATGAGCAGTTCTTC. Protein product: CASGGSPYNEQFF.

This clonotype was seen at least ten times. The chain joins TRBV20-1 to TRBJ2-7; 10 bases are a match to TRBD1. The J segment lost 7 bases and the V segment lost 3 bases, leaving 9 bases of the junction unmatched. The germline gives CDR1 DFQATT, CDR2 SNEGSKA (reference sequence). The CDR3 contains 14 residues. The CDR3 is CSASSGQGVREQYF. As DNA, the CDR3 is TGCAGTGCTAGCTCCGGACAGGGGGTTCGGGAGCAGTACTTC.

This clonotype occurred many times. This chain joins TRBV7-2 and TRBJ2-3; D uncertain. The CDR3 length is 16 residues. CDR1 and CDR2 from the germline V gene are SGHTA and FQGNSA. V was trimmed by 4 bases and J by 1 base, leaving 15 bases between them. CDR3 sequence: CASSSSRASGTDTQYF. The CDR3 region has the DNA TGTGCCAGCAGCTCCAGCCGGGCCAGCGGCACAGATACGCAGTATTTT.

This clonotype was counted ten times or more. This sequence joins TRBV15 and TRBJ2-1, with a possible D match to TRBD2 (5 bases). Germline V gives CDR1 LNHNV, CDR2 YYDKDF (reference sequence). The CDR3 totals 14 residues. The V gene lost 6 bases and the J gene lost 6 bases, with 15 bases spanning the gap. DNA for the CDR3: TGTGCCACCAGGTCTTTCGGACGGGGCAATGAGCAGTTCTTC. The encoded protein is CATRSFGRGNEQFF.

This clonotype appeared many times. The genes are TRBV9 and TRBJ1-2, with D perhaps TRBD1 (5 bases). The length of the CDR3 is 13 residues. Trimming left V 7 bases short and J 4 bases short, with 14 bases between. Germline CDR1 is SGDLS and CDR2 is YYNGEE. The CDR3 sequence is CASERGGGYGYTF. As DNA, the CDR3 is TGTGCCAGCGAGCGGGGGGGAGGCTATGGCTACACCTTC.

This clonotype was picked up many times. V usage is TRBV4-2 and J usage is TRBJ2-4; no firm D call. This CDR3 is built from 14 residues. In germline, CDR1 is LGHNA, CDR2 YNFKEQ. The ends were cut back, 0 bases at V and 4 bases at J, with 7 bases in the middle. The CDR3 sequence: CASSQEARKNIQYF. CDR3 bases: TGTGCCAGCAGCCAAGAAGCTAGGAAAAACATTCAGTACTTC.

This clonotype was observed a handful of times. The chain joins TRBV6-5 to TRBJ2-4, with TRBD1 identical over 12 bases. V lost 2 bases and J lost 5; bases outside the gene matches: 10. This CDR3 contains 18 residues. Germline CDR1 and CDR2: MNHEY and SVGAGI. The CDR3 spells CASSYGSGTGGAENIQYF. The CDR3 DNA reads TGTGCCAGCAGTTACGGGAGTGGGACAGGGGGCGCCGAAAACATTCAGTACTTC.

In the case of this clonotype: This may come from a read error, since a much larger clone is one base off. The chain uses TRBV5-5 and TRBJ1-2; D perhaps matches TRBD1 (5 bases). CDR3 length: 15 residues. Germline V gene sequence: CDR1 SGHKS, CDR2 YYEKEE (reference sequence). CDR3: CASSPPTVRNYDYTF. DNA of the CDR3: TGTGCCAGCAGCCCCCCGACAGTCAGGAACTATGACTACACCTTC.

V and J are TRBV18 and TRBJ1-3; D gene unclear. Between the trimmed V and J ends, which lost 1 base and 0 bases, there was a span of 10 bases. CDR1 and CDR2 (germline): KGHSH, LQKENI. The CDR3 contains 16 residues. CDR3 residues: CASSPRDPLSGNTIYF. The CDR3 nucleotides are TGTGCCAGCTCACCACGTGACCCGCTCTCTGGAAACACCATATATTTT. Variable domain in full (rest from reference TRBV18 and TRBJ1-3): NAGVMQNPRHLVRRRGQEARLRCSPMKGHSHVYWYRQLPEEGLKFMVYLQKENIIDESGMPKERFSAEFPKEGPSILRIQQVVRGDSAAYFCASSPRDPLSGNTIYFGEGSWLTVV.

This clonotype appeared a few times. V gene TRBV29-1 combines with J gene TRBJ2-7; either TRBD1 or TRBD2 may supply D (5 bases each). V lost 5 bases, J lost 3 bases, and 8 bases lay in between. The CDR3 totals 11 residues. CDR1 and CDR2 (germline): SQVTM, ANQGSEA. The CDR3 loop is CSVWDHYEQYF. In DNA form, the CDR3 reads TGCAGCGTTTGGGACCACTACGAGCAGTACTTC.

This clonotype was detected ten times or more. The rearrangement links TRBV12-3 or TRBV12-4 to TRBJ1-1, with D possibly being TRBD1 (5 bases). This CDR3 spans 14 amino acids. Trimming removed 1 base at V and 10 bases at J, with 16 bases between. DNA for the CDR3: TGTGCCAGCAGTTTAGAAGGGGCAGGCCCCACAGCTTTCTTT. As protein: CASSLEGAGPTAFF.

CDR3 sequence reads: CASSQGLDSDTQYF. In DNA form, the CDR3 reads TGTGCCAGCAGCCAGGGGCTAGATTCCGATACGCAGTATTTT. The chain has TRBV3-1 and TRBJ2-3; D is possibly TRBD1 (5 bases). In germline, CDR1 is LGHDT, CDR2 YNNKEL (reference sequence). V gave up 3 bases and J gave up 6 bases, with 13 bases separating them. CDR3 length: 14 amino acids.

This clonotype was found many times. The V gene is TRBV5-5, the J gene TRBJ1-2; TRBD1 agrees at 7 bases. Germline V gene lookup returns CDR1 SGHKS and CDR2 YYEKEE (reference sequence). After removal of 2 bases from V and 3 bases from J, the junction contained 4 bases not matched to a gene. This CDR3 contains 14 residues. The CDR3 loop is CASSFWTGDYGYTF. The CDR3 DNA sequence: TGTGCCAGCAGCTTTTGGACAGGAGACTATGGCTACACCTTC.

This clonotype came up many times. The chain joins TRBV30 to TRBJ1-1; a possible D gene is TRBD1 (6 bases). Germline V lookup: CDR1 GTSNPN, CDR2 SVGIG (reference sequence). Deletions cut 3 bases from V and 5 bases from J, with 19 bases between. The length of the CDR3 is 15 residues. CDR3: CAWSTKDRRWTEAFF. The CDR3 coding sequence is TGTGCCTGGAGCACGAAAGACAGGAGATGGACTGAAGCTTTCTTT.

The chain links TRBV30 to TRBJ1-3; 7 bases are a match to TRBD1. The CDR3 runs to 13 residues. Germline V gene lookup returns CDR1 GTSNPN and CDR2 SVGIG (reference sequence). The V and J ends lost 8 bases and 0 bases, in that order; junction bases with no gene match: 4. In nucleotides, the CDR3 is TGTGCCGGGACAGCGATCTCTGGAAACACCATATATTTT. Translating gives CAGTAISGNTIYF.

V gene TRBV2 combines with J gene TRBJ1-4; the D is unclear. V shed 5 bases and J shed 7 bases, with 14 bases lying between them. Germline V gene lookup returns CDR1 SNHLY and CDR2 FYNNEI. The CDR3 loop spans 14 amino acids. The chain's CDR3 is CASSIQSWLEKLFF. CDR3 coding DNA: TGTGCCAGCAGTATACAGTCCTGGCTTGAAAAACTGTTTTTT.

This clonotype was recorded at least ten times. This chain joins TRBV30 and TRBJ2-7; D gene uncertain. Germline assignment: CDR1 GTSNPN and CDR2 SVGIG (reference sequence). The CDR3 spans 15 residues. V was shortened by 2 bases and J by 6 bases, with 20 bases between the two germline ends. CDR3 sequence reads: CAWSLQHLLSGEQYF. For the CDR3, the DNA is TGTGCCTGGAGTTTACAGCATCTCCTCTCCGGCGAGCAGTACTTC. Using reference TRBV30 and TRBJ2-7 for the parts outside the CDR3, the full variable domain is SQTIHQWPATLVQPVGSPLSLECTVEGTSNPNLYWYRQAAGRGLQLLFYSVGIGQISSEVPQNLSASRPQDRQFILSSKKLLLSDSGFYLCAWSLQHLLSGEQYFGPGTRLTVT.

This clonotype was recorded at least ten times. The CDR3 here is CASRPQGTDTQYF. Here the CDR3 DNA reads TGTGCCAGCAGGCCCCAGGGCACAGATACGCAGTATTTT. The chain combines TRBV7-9 with TRBJ2-3; D unresolved. Looked up from germline, CDR1 is SEHNR and CDR2 is FQNEAQ (reference sequence). V lost 6 bases to trimming and J lost 1 base, with 8 bases between them. CDR3 length: 13 amino acids.